The 17 T cell receptor beta chains in this list originate from one sample, sequenced in a study of T cell responses to AZD1222 COVID-19 vaccine. Produced via immunoSEQ multiplex PCR; TCRdb's table is partial and in-frame only. The repertoire has 34,000 or so clones, about 88% of them found once; the top ten carry roughly 7%. The sequencing used peripheral blood, collected on day 0 of AZD1222 vaccination. These receptor sequences come from an adult in good health.

The table lists this clone with a few counts. Other nucleotide sequences from this sample produce the same CDR3. The rearrangement joins TRBV11-2 to TRBJ2-3; D unclear. Germline CDR1 reads SGHAT; CDR2 reads FQNNGV. The CDR3 is 15 amino acids. Between the trimmed V and J ends, which lost 1 base and 0 bases, there was a span of 8 bases. CDR3 loop: CASSLVAASTDTQYF. The CDR3 region has the DNA TGTGCCAGCAGCTTAGTAGCAGCTAGCACAGATACGCAGTATTTT.

The CDR3 coding sequence is TGTGCCAGCAACAGACTGACAGGGAGAGATACGCAGTATTTT. It is translated as CASNRLTGRDTQYF. This chain links TRBV6-5 with TRBJ2-3; 7 bases align to TRBD1. Germline-derived CDR1 and CDR2 are MNHEY and SVGAGI. The CDR3 is 14 amino acids. With 7 bases clipped from V and 5 bases from J, the junction kept 9 bases outside the gene matches.

V and J are TRBV19 and TRBJ2-5; 7 bases map to TRBD2. This CDR3 spans 14 amino acids. Germline V gene lookup returns CDR1 LNHDA and CDR2 SQIVND (reference sequence). J gave up 10 bases and V 2 bases, and 10 bases lay outside the gene matches. The CDR3 is CASSIRAGSDLQYF. CDR3 sequence (DNA): TGTGCCAGTAGTATACGAGCGGGAAGCGATCTCCAGTACTTC.

The CDR3 DNA is TGCAGCGCCCCGACTAGCGGACAAGAGACCCAGTACTTC. As protein: CSAPTSGQETQYF. This chain links TRBV29-1 with TRBJ2-5; 9 bases align to TRBD2. The CDR3 totals 13 residues. Germline CDR1 and CDR2: SQVTM and ANQGSEA. The V segment lost 7 bases and the J segment 2 bases; nucleotides outside the gene matches: 5.

This clone has a single count. The chain has TRBV2 and TRBJ1-5, with D hard to call. V lost 3 bases to trimming and J lost 0 bases, with 15 bases between them. This CDR3 is 17 amino acids long. Germline V gene lookup returns CDR1 SNHLY and CDR2 FYNNEI. For the CDR3, the DNA is TGTGCCAGCAGTGATTGGAGGCAGAGGTATAGCAATCAGCCCCAGCATTTT. Translated: CASSDWRQRYSNQPQHF.

The genes are TRBV7-9 and TRBJ1-2; TRBD1 is a possible D gene (5 bases). Trimming shortened V by 6 bases and J by 2 bases, and 13 bases separated the two germline ends. CDR1 is SEHNR, CDR2 FQNEAQ, per germline (reference sequence). This CDR3 is built from 14 residues. The DNA of the CDR3 is TGTGCCAGCAGGGGGGGGACTCCGAACTATGGCTACACCTTC. Translated, it gives CASRGGTPNYGYTF.

This clone came up once. This chain uses TRBV19 with TRBJ1-1, with D maybe TRBD1 (6 bases). CDR3 length: 15 amino acids. Germline-derived CDR1 and CDR2 are LNHDA and SQIVND (reference sequence). V dropped 3 bases and J dropped 0 bases, with 11 bases sitting between them. CDR3 loop: CASSMVGGMNTEAFF. In nucleotides, the CDR3 is TGTGCCAGTAGTATGGTGGGGGGCATGAACACTGAAGCTTTCTTT.

The chain carries TRBV7-8 and TRBJ2-3; 9 bases align to TRBD2. With V trimmed by 5 bases and J by 0 bases, 15 bases remained unmatched. Germline CDR1 reads SGHVS; CDR2 reads FQNEAQ. The CDR3 is 19 residues long. CDR3 DNA sequence: TGTGCCAGCAGCGATAGCACCGGGACTAGCACCTCGAGCACAGATACGCAGTATTTT. It yields the protein CASSDSTGTSTSSTDTQYF.

V and J are TRBV20-1 and TRBJ1-5; possibly TRBD1 for D (5 bases). V gave up 3 bases and J gave up 7 bases, with 16 bases separating them. The germline V gene has CDR1 DFQATT and CDR2 SNEGSKA (reference sequence). This CDR3 contains 14 residues. The CDR3 nucleotides are TGCAGTGCTAGTTCACTGGGGGGAGAGCAGCCCCAGCATTTT. Residues: CSASSLGGEQPQHF.

The CDR3 DNA reads as TGTGCCAGCAGTTACCTGCGGGCCAGCGATGAGCAGTTCTTC. This encodes CASSYLRASDEQFF. The genes are TRBV6-2 or TRBV6-3 and TRBJ2-1; possible D gene TRBD2, 5 bases. V was cut by 2 bases and J by 8 bases, with 13 bases left in between. The CDR3 has 14 residues. Looked up from germline, CDR1 is MNHEY and CDR2 is SVGEGT.

CDR3 DNA sequence: TGTGCCAGCAGTGAAAAGGGCAGAACGAACTATAATTCACCCCTCCACTTT. This gives the protein CASSEKGRTNYNSPLHF. This rearrangement joins TRBV6-1 to TRBJ1-6, with unresolved D. The CDR3 spans 17 residues. Trimming took 2 bases from V and 3 from J, leaving 14 bases between them. Germline loops: CDR1 MNHNS, CDR2 SASEGT.

The gene calls are TRBV19 and TRBJ2-1; 9 bases agree with TRBD2. Trimming at V came to 4 bases and at J to 2 bases, leaving 9 bases not matched to a gene. The germline V gene has CDR1 LNHDA and CDR2 SQIVND (reference sequence). The CDR3 contains 17 residues. The CDR3 sequence: CASSTDPGLAPYNEQFF. DNA of the CDR3: TGTGCCAGTAGTACCGATCCGGGACTAGCCCCCTACAATGAGCAGTTCTTC.

By share, this clone ranks as medium-sized (0.01 to 0.1%). CDR3 DNA sequence: TGTGCCAGCAGCTTAAATAGCGGGAGAATGAATGAGCAGTTCTTC. Amino acids: CASSLNSGRMNEQFF. The chain carries TRBV7-2 and TRBJ2-1, with 9 bases lining up with TRBD2. The CDR3 extends over 15 amino acids. V was pared by 2 bases and J by 7 bases, with 6 bases of the junction left unmatched. Per the germline V gene, CDR1 is SGHTA and CDR2 is FQGNSA.

The V gene is TRBV4-1, the J gene TRBJ2-7; no firm D call. CDR3 size: 15 residues. V was shortened by 1 base and J by 2 bases, with 12 bases between the two germline ends. Germline V lookup: CDR1 MGHRA, CDR2 YSYEKL. This CDR3 reads CASSQGGLAAYEQYF. In nucleotides, the CDR3 is TGCGCCAGCAGCCAAGGAGGCCTCGCCGCCTACGAGCAGTACTTC.

This sequence joins TRBV6-1 and TRBJ1-4; D might be TRBD1 (5 bases). Germline assignment: CDR1 MNHNS and CDR2 SASEGT. V dropped 1 base and J dropped 8 bases, with 14 bases sitting between them. This CDR3 region has 15 residues. For the CDR3, the DNA is TGTGCCAGCAGTGAAGTAGAGGGGTGGGAGGAAAAACTGTTTTTT. It specifies CASSEVEGWEEKLFF.

CDR3 region: CASSLSRGNTGELFF. The CDR3 DNA reads as TGTGCCAGCAGCCTTTCGCGTGGTAACACCGGGGAGCTGTTTTTT. J is TRBJ2-2 and V is TRBV7-2, with unresolved D. Looked up from germline, CDR1 is SGHTA and CDR2 is FQGNSA. The CDR3 contains 15 residues. V dropped 5 bases and J dropped 2 bases, with 12 bases sitting between them.

V is TRBV6-5 and J is TRBJ1-1, with D perhaps TRBD1 (5 bases). The CDR3 is made up of 14 amino acids. V shed 5 bases and J shed 4 bases, with 14 bases lying between them. Germline lookup yields CDR1 MNHEY and CDR2 SVGAGI. The chain's CDR3 is CASSILRGGTEAFF. The DNA of the CDR3 is TGTGCCAGCAGTATCCTTAGGGGTGGCACTGAAGCTTTCTTT.